This TCR beta chain was found in a study of shared clonotypes between healthy human individuals (dated by TCRdb to 2020 to 2021). Regarding the research as a whole: The cohort comprised a couple of women and a few men aged 18 to 49 years. Per donor, leukapheresis produced somewhere between about 0.94 and 9.5 billion PBMCs. Libraries were prepared and TCR repertoires were sequenced by different laboratories using diverse techniques, in order to increase sequencing depth and limit assay-specific biases. Per donor, three plates each were used for CD4 naive and CD4 memory, two for CD8 naive, and one for CD8 memory. Blood TCR repertoires of five healthy adults were deeply sequenced to estimate repertoire size and the extent of clonotype sharing between individuals. What the work shows at the level of the full study, not this receptor alone: Larger estimated clonotype richness was generally found for naive subsets than for memory subsets. Even with the large sequencing depth, rarefaction of the sorted-subset datasets indicated that sequencing was incomplete. Only blood was sampled, and tissue TCR repertoires likely differ from those in blood. About 5% of naive CD4, 3.5% of naive CD8, roughly 2.4% of memory CD4, and 0.35% to 0.5% of memory CD8 clonotypes were shared across several donors. Higher generation probabilities were observed for clonotypes shared by all four sorted-subset donors than for non-shared clonotypes. The genetic and exposure-history diversity represented was limited by the small number of donors. Pairwise subsampling indicated that sequencing depth was expected to affect the degree of clonotype sharing among donors.

Using the deep immunoSEQ assay, TCR CDR3 regions were amplified from genomic DNA by multiplex PCR. Extracted genomic DNA from each cell subset was distributed evenly across all wells of several immunoSEQ 96-well plates, and each plate was treated as a replicate. For sorted subsets, roughly 0.2 ug genomic DNA, equal to tens of thousands of T cell genomes, was loaded into each replicate PCR. Purified libraries were quantified with a Qubit 3.0 fluorometer, sized on a Bioanalyzer 2100, and re-quantified with the KAPA Library Quantification kit. A separate single-read 150-cycle Illumina NextSeq 550 flow cell was used to sequence each immunoSEQ 96-well plate. Under the source paper's analysis protocol: The immunoSEQ output contained only junctional sequences without quality scores, so filtering could not match that applied to full-length reads. Sequences were annotated with PyIR, a Python wrapper for IgBLAST v1.9, and V/J genes and CDR3 were assigned using IMGT germline references. Reads were filtered out if the reads had weak V/J assignments (E-value above 1e-6), no CDR3, stop codons, out-of-frame junctions, or ambiguous translated residues. V3J clonotypes were defined as sequences sharing the same inferred V gene, J gene, and CDR3 amino acid sequence. Percentage overlap between repertoires was calculated by dividing the number of shared unique clonotypes by the size of the smaller repertoire. Three approaches were used to assess repertoire richness: RTK rarefaction, the Chao1 estimator, and Recon v2.1 estimates of unobserved clonotypes. Generation probabilities were computed with OLGA for all TCRbeta clonotypes obtained by the gDNA method from four donors. TCRdb's version of the immuneACCESS table is confined to in-frame rearrangements and falls short of the full clone set. An unresolved V gene accounts for under half of the shortfall where checked; the remainder is of unknown origin. V and J calls and clone size are copied from that table; D and trimming were computed from the DNA. Within this sample are approximately 720,000 clones, with approximately 75% of them counted one time only. About 1.7% of the sample goes to the ten largest clones.

With respect to this clone: It has no known antigen specificity. No qualities accompany the bases; no much larger clone lies one base away.

Donors were healthy HIV-negative adults with no recently reported acute infections or vaccinations. Every donor was a Caucasian adult living in Nashville, Tennessee, USA. Magnetic negative selection was used to enrich CD4+ T cells, after which naive cells were positively selected on CD45RA and the negative fraction became the memory subset. Blood was obtained by leukapheresis, after which PBMCs were separated by Ficoll-Histopaque density gradient centrifugation and cryopreserved in liquid nitrogen vapor phase. Analytical flow cytometry was used to check the purity and quantity of each magnetically sorted T cell population. From each sorted fraction, genomic DNA was isolated and quantified by UV absorbance on a Nanodrop 2000c. Based on the germline V gene, the CDR1 and CDR2 sequences are SGHRS and YFSETQ. Counted from cysteine to phenylalanine, this CDR3 has 15 amino acids. Only the CDR3 portion is preserved as DNA: 45 bases, with reading frame beginning at the first base. Trimming removed 2 bases from V and 4 bases from J, leaving 12 bases between the germline ends.

The sample consisted of memory CD4+ T cells sorted from blood. Explained via the paper, the cell subset or site label denotes: CD45RA-negative fraction. This receptor was identified in a woman between 25 and 40 years old in good health. The rearranged chain carries TRBV5-1 and TRBJ2-2; TRBD2 could be the D gene, as 6 bases match. The nucleotide sequence is TGCGCCAGCAGCTTAGGGGACTTACGCACCGGGGAGCTGTTTTTT. Its translation is CASSLGDLRTGELFF.